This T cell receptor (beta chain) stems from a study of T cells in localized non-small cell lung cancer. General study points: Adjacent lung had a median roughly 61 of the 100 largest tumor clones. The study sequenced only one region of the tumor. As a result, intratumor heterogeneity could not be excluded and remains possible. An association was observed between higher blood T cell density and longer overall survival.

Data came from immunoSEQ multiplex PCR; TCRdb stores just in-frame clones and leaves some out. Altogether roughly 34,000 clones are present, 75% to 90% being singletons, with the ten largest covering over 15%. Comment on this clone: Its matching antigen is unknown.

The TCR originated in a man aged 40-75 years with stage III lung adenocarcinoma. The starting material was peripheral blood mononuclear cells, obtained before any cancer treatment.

This chain's CDR3 is CASSSQGAQRGNEQFF. The CDR3 bases are TGTGCCAGCAGCTCGCAGGGGGCGCAGAGGGGGAATGAGCAGTTCTTC. The chain has TRBV11-1 and TRBJ2-1, with 8 bases lining up with TRBD1. Germline V gene data show CDR1 as SGHAT and CDR2 as FQDESV (reference sequence). Trimming removed 4 bases from V and 7 bases from J; junction bases left unmatched: 12. The length of the CDR3 is 16 residues.